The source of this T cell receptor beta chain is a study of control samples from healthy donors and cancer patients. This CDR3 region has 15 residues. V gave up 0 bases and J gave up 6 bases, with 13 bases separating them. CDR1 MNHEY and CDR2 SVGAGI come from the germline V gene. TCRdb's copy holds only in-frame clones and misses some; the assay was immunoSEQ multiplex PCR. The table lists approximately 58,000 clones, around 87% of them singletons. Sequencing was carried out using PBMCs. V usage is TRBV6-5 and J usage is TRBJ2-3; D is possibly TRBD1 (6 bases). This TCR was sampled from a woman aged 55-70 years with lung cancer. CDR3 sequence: CASSYSGERGDTQYF. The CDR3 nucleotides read TGTGCCAGCAGTTACTCTGGTGAGAGGGGGGATACGCAGTATTTT.